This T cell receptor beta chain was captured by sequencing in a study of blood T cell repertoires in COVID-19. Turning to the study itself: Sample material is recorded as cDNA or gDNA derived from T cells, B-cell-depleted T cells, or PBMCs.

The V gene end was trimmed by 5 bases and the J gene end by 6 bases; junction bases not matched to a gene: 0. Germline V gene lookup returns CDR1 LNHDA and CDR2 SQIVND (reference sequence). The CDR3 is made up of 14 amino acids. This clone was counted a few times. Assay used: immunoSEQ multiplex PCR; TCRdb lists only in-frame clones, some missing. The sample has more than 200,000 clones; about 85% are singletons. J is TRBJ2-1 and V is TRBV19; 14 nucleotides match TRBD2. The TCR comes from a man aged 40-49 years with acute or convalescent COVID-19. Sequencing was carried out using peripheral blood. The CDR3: CASSGLAGGNEQFF. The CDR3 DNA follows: TGTGCCAGTAGTGGACTAGCGGGGGGCAATGAGCAGTTCTTC.